The 2 T cell receptor beta chains given below trace back to one sample, sequenced in a study of graft-versus-host responses after intestinal transplantation. Produced via immunoSEQ multiplex PCR; TCRdb's table is partial and in-frame only. The sample holds roughly 15,000 clones, 77% seen once. Graft-derived tissue was subjected to processing to liberate intraepithelial and lamina propria lymphocytes. The sequenced sample was ileum tissue, obtained 27 days after intestinal transplant. The receptors stem from a human patient who received an intestinal transplant, so some T cells may come from the graft donor.

CDR3 in amino acids: CASSERNEQYV. In DNA form, the CDR3 reads TGTGCCAGCAGTGAGCGGAACGAGCAGTACGTC. This chain links TRBV6-1 with TRBJ2-7; no definite D call. CDR3 length: 11 residues. Germline assignment: CDR1 MNHNS and CDR2 SASEGT. Deletions cut 3 bases from V and 5 bases from J, with 5 bases between.

V is TRBV5-4 and J is TRBJ2-7, with 8 bases lining up with TRBD2. With 1 base clipped from V and 5 bases from J, the junction kept 5 bases outside the gene matches. The CDR3 is 14 amino acids. The V gene's germline CDR1 is SGHNT and CDR2 YYREEE (reference sequence). CDR3 DNA: TGTGCCAGCAGCTTGAGCGGGAGTTTACACGAGCAGTACTTC. Amino acid sequence: CASSLSGSLHEQYF.